A single sample gave rise to the 23 T cell receptor beta chains below, sequenced in a study of T cell clonality in common variable immunodeficiency. TCRdb's table, derived via immunoSEQ multiplex PCR, lists solely in-frame clones and lacks some. The sample gives under 40,000 clones, none seen only once, and the top ten clones hold around 5%. Study results and limitations: Common variable immunodeficiency TCR beta sequences reportedly had fewer deletions and N-nucleotide insertions.

Their antigens remain unidentified. The material sequenced was peripheral blood mononuclear cells. Source of these receptors: a human donor with common variable immunodeficiency.

This clone has just a few counts. Coverage ceases 3 residues before the CDR3 finishes, and the germline J gene fills in the end. Other nucleotide sequences from this sample produce the same CDR3. The rearrangement uses TRBV19 and TRBJ1-4, with a possible D match to TRBD1 (6 bases). Trimming took off 10 bases at V and 4 bases at J, with 13 bases between the two ends. This CDR3 has 13 amino acids. Germline assignment: CDR1 LNHDA and CDR2 SQIVND (reference sequence). The CDR3: CAIMTGLNEKLFF. CDR3 DNA, as far as it was read: TGTGCCATTATGACAGGTCTTAATGAAAAA.

Concerning this clone itself: Read sequence stops 3 residues before the CDR3 end, and the germline J gene provides the missing end. The chain is built from TRBV19 and TRBJ1-3; TRBD1 agrees at 9 bases. CDR3 length: 14 amino acids. The germline gives CDR1 LNHDA, CDR2 SQIVND (reference sequence). The junction had 6 bases not matched to a gene; V was cut back by 8 bases and J by 4 bases. The CDR3 bases that were read are TGTGCCAGTGCCGGGACAGGGAGCGGAAACACC. It encodes CASAGTGSGNT. The full CDR3 protein is CASAGTGSGNTIYF.

In its sample, this clone was seen a few times. The read terminates 3 residues before the CDR3 end, so the remaining end is supplied by the germline J gene. The gene calls are TRBV30 and TRBJ2-7; TRBD2 matches 8 bases. Germline V gives CDR1 GTSNPN, CDR2 SVGIG (reference sequence). V trimming: 0 bases; J trimming: 4 bases; junction bases outside the gene matches: 11. The CDR3 spans 16 residues. CDR3 sequence: CAWSVTIGSGAYEQYF. CDR3 DNA, as far as it was read: TGTGCCTGGAGTGTAACGATAGGTAGCGGGGCTTACGAG.

On this clone itself: The read halts 3 residues ahead of the CDR3 end, with the missing end drawn from the germline J gene. V is TRBV30 and J is TRBJ1-4, with TRBD1 as a possible D gene (6 bases). This CDR3 is 15 amino acids long. The germline gives CDR1 GTSNPN, CDR2 SVGIG (reference sequence). With 2 bases removed from V and 3 bases from J, the gap between germline ends came to 13 bases. CDR3 sequence: CAWSRQAGANEKLFF. The sequenced part of the CDR3 DNA is TGTGCCTGGAGTAGACAGGCCGGGGCTAATGAAAAA.

This clone has more than one count but fewer than ten. Read data end 3 residues before the CDR3 end; the end is taken from the germline J gene. The chain combines TRBV19 with TRBJ1-2, with 8 bases matching TRBD1. Germline CDR1 reads LNHDA; CDR2 reads SQIVND (reference sequence). The CDR3 loop spans 13 amino acids. The CDR3 loop reads CASSMARGQDYTF. The sequenced CDR3 bases are TGTGCCAGTAGTATGGCCAGGGGGCAAGAC.

This clone was detected many times. The CDR3 is cut off 3 residues early in the read; its end comes from the germline J gene. The chain joins TRBV6-2 or TRBV6-3 to TRBJ2-2; 7 nucleotides align to TRBD2. CDR1 and CDR2 (germline): MNHEY, SVGEGT. The J segment lost 2 bases and the V segment lost 1 base, leaving 1 base of the junction unmatched. The CDR3 contains 15 residues. The DNA read from the CDR3 is TGTGCCAGCAGTTACTGGGGGGGAAACACCGGGGAG. Translating it yields CASSYWGGNTGE. In full, the CDR3 is CASSYWGGNTGELFF.

CDR3 residues: CAWTRQGIGQPQHF. CDR3 DNA (partial): TGTGCCTGGACTCGCCAGGGAATAGGACAGCCC. V usage is TRBV30 and J usage is TRBJ1-5, with TRBD1 as a possible D gene (5 bases). The missing CDR3 end, 3 residues past where the read stops, is filled in from the germline J gene. V lost 4 bases and J 7 bases, leaving 17 bases between the germline ends. The germline V gene encodes CDR1 GTSNPN and CDR2 SVGIG (reference sequence). CDR3 size: 14 residues.

This clone was counted between two and nine times. The read stops 3 residues short of the end of the CDR3; the missing end is completed from the germline J gene. The genes are TRBV6-1 and TRBJ2-7; D is possibly TRBD2 (5 bases). The germline V gene encodes CDR1 MNHNS and CDR2 SASEGT. V lost 4 bases, J lost 3 bases, and 7 bases lay in between. The CDR3 extends over 12 amino acids. Partial CDR3 DNA: TGTGCCAGCAGTGCAACTAGCTACGAG. Translated: CASSATSYE. Given in full, the CDR3 is CASSATSYEQYF.

This clone was detected many times. The read stops 3 residues short of the end of the CDR3; the missing end is completed from the germline J gene. V is TRBV5-6 and J is TRBJ2-7; D is unclear. Germline lookup yields CDR1 SGHDT and CDR2 YYEEEE. The CDR3 length is 14 residues. Trimming left V 2 bases short and J 2 bases short, with 11 bases between. The CDR3: CASSFSLSPYEQYF. The CDR3 bases that were read are TGTGCCAGCAGCTTCTCACTGTCCCCCTACGAG.

This clone was observed at least ten times. Coverage ceases 3 residues before the CDR3 finishes, and the germline J gene fills in the end. The genes are TRBV20-1 and TRBJ1-1; D is possibly TRBD1 (5 bases). This CDR3 contains 15 residues. Trimming removed 2 bases from V and 3 bases from J, with 16 bases in between. Per germline, CDR1 DFQATT and CDR2 SNEGSKA (reference sequence). CDR3 bases read: TGCAGTGCTAGACCCAAGCCAGGGACTTACACTGAA. The encoded protein is CSARPKPGTYTE. The whole CDR3 sequence reads CSARPKPGTYTEAFF.

This clone was observed at least ten times. From the germline J gene comes the end of the CDR3, since the read stops 3 residues before it. The chain is built from TRBV10-1 and TRBJ2-3; TRBD2 aligns across 9 bases. Germline-derived CDR1 and CDR2 are WNHNN and SYGVQD (reference sequence). CDR3 length: 18 residues. V shed 7 bases, J shed 4 bases, and the junction held 18 bases outside the gene matches. The CDR3 here is CASTHSRVCGGAPDTQYF. The CDR3 bases that were read are TGCGCCAGCACTCACTCGAGGGTATGCGGGGGGGCCCCAGATACG.

This clone was seen more than once but under ten times. At one of its ends the junction is not consistent with the germline gene, which may arise from a read error. From the germline J gene comes the end of the CDR3, since the read stops 3 residues before it. The rearrangement links TRBV7-9 to TRBJ2-7; no clear D gene. Germline assignment: CDR1 SEHNR and CDR2 FQNEAQ (reference sequence). This CDR3 has 12 residues. The DNA read from the CDR3 is TGTTCCAGCAGCACGACAATCTCCGAG. Translating it yields CSSSTTISE. The full CDR3 reads CSSSTTISEQYF. The full variable domain, rest sourced from reference TRBV7-9 and TRBJ2-7, is DTGVSQNPRHKITKRGQNVTFRCDPISEHNRLYWYRQTLGQGPEFLTYFQNEAQLEKSRLLSDRFSAERPKGSFSTLEIQRTEQGDSAMYLCSSSTTISEQYFGPGTRLTVT.

Many counts were recorded for this clone. Coverage ceases 3 residues before the CDR3 finishes, and the germline J gene fills in the end. V and J are TRBV19 and TRBJ2-3; the D gene is possibly TRBD1 (6 bases). The germline V gene encodes CDR1 LNHDA and CDR2 SQIVND (reference sequence). V lost 6 bases to trimming and J lost 0 bases, with 19 bases between them. CDR3 length: 17 amino acids. The CDR3 region is CASRPQGTAHSTDTQYF. Partial CDR3 DNA: TGTGCCAGTAGGCCACAGGGAACAGCCCATAGCACAGATACG.

In regard to this clone: The CDR3 extends 3 residues past the end of the read, so its final part is completed from the germline J gene. Other nucleotide sequences in the sample specify the same CDR3. V gene TRBV18 combines with J gene TRBJ2-1; D is possibly TRBD2 (6 bases). V was cut by 2 bases and J by 6 bases, with 14 bases left in between. The length of the CDR3 is 15 residues. Looked up from germline, CDR1 is KGHSH and CDR2 is LQKENI. CDR3 protein: CASSPVGGAANEQFF. Partial CDR3 DNA: TGTGCCAGCTCACCAGTCGGGGGTGCAGCCAATGAG.

For this clone: The CDR3 end is not reached by the read, which stops 3 residues before it; the germline J gene fills it in. The rearrangement uses TRBV7-6 and TRBJ2-3; TRBD2 matches at 9 bases. Looked up from germline, CDR1 is SGHVS and CDR2 is FNYEAQ. The CDR3 spans 14 residues. With V trimmed by 4 bases and J by 5 bases, 4 bases remained unmatched. This CDR3 is CASSWRGGVDTQYF. The part of the CDR3 DNA that was read is TGTGCCAGCAGCTGGCGGGGGGGCGTAGATACG. Supplemented by reference TRBV7-6 and TRBJ2-3, the full variable domain reads GAGVSQSPRYKVTKRGQDVALRCDPISGHVSLYWYRQALGQGPEFLTYFNYEAQQDKSGLPNDRFSAERPEGSISTLTIQRTEQRDSAMYRCASSWRGGVDTQYFGPGTRLTVL.

This clone was picked up many times. Read sequence stops 3 residues before the CDR3 end, and the germline J gene provides the missing end. The J gene is TRBJ2-7, the V gene TRBV29-1; D remains unclear. V dropped 4 bases and J dropped 2 bases, with 12 bases sitting between them. Germline assignment: CDR1 SQVTM and CDR2 ANQGSEA. The CDR3 contains 13 residues. CDR3 DNA, as far as it was read: TGCAGCGTTGTTAAGGCTCAAACCTACGAG. Translation gives CSVVKAQTYE. The entire CDR3 protein is CSVVKAQTYEQYF.

This clone was counted only a few times. The read ends 3 residues shy of where the CDR3 ends; the end is completed using the germline J gene. This chain links TRBV6-2 or TRBV6-3 with TRBJ1-1; TRBD1 agrees at 8 bases. Germline V lookup: CDR1 MNHEY, CDR2 SVGEGT. V lost 6 bases, J lost 3 bases, and 15 bases stayed unmatched. The CDR3 consists of 17 residues. CDR3 DNA, as far as it was read: TGTGCCAGCAGACGTCGATGGGCAGGGGGCAGGTACACTGAA. It translates to CASRRRWAGGRYTE. The CDR3, in full, reads CASRRRWAGGRYTEAFF.

This clone was observed at least ten times. The read comes to an end 3 residues before the CDR3 does, leaving the germline J gene to fill in the end. The V call is TRBV5-1, the J call TRBJ1-1, with a tentative D call TRBD1 (5 bases). The CDR3 is 16 amino acids. CDR1 is SGHRS, CDR2 YFSETQ, per germline. V was trimmed by 2 bases and J by 0 bases, leaving 14 bases between them. The sequenced part of the CDR3 DNA is TGCGCCAGCAGCTTAGGGTCAAGGGGAGTGAACACTGAA. Translation: CASSLGSRGVNTE. The whole CDR3 reads CASSLGSRGVNTEAFF.

This clone was counted a few times. The CDR3 is CASTKGSGQPQHF. The sequenced CDR3 bases are TGCGCCAGCACTAAGGGAAGCGGTCAGCCC. The chain employs TRBV10-2 and TRBJ1-5; D call uncertain. The read terminates 3 residues ahead of where the CDR3 ends, so the germline J gene completes it. The germline V gene has CDR1 WSHSY and CDR2 SAAADI. The length of the CDR3 is 13 residues. Trimming took off 7 bases at V and 6 bases at J, with 13 bases between the two ends.

This clone was observed many times. The read falls 3 residues short of the CDR3 end, and the missing part is taken from the germline J gene. The chain combines TRBV18 with TRBJ1-5; 8 positions match TRBD1. Losses at the gene ends were 3 bases for V and 3 bases for J; bases not matched to a gene: 4. CDR1 and CDR2 from the germline V gene are KGHSH and LQKENI. This CDR3 comprises 15 residues. Here the CDR3 reads CASSPNRGDNQPQHF. The DNA read from the CDR3 is TGTGCCAGCTCACCGAACAGGGGGGACAATCAGCCC.

In its sample, this clone was seen a few times. The read falls 3 residues short of the CDR3 end, and the missing part is taken from the germline J gene. The J gene is TRBJ2-1, the V gene TRBV19, with no clear D. V was cut by 7 bases and J by 5 bases, with 12 bases left in between. The length of the CDR3 is 13 residues. CDR1 is LNHDA, CDR2 SQIVND, per germline (reference sequence). This chain's CDR3 is CASNLARNNEQFF. The CDR3 DNA, read in part, is TGTGCCAGTAATTTGGCTAGAAACAATGAG. Looking up the rest from reference TRBV19 and TRBJ2-1 gives the full variable domain: DGGITQSPKYLFRKEGQNVTLSCEQNLNHDAMYWYRQDPGQGLRLIYYSQIVNDFQKGDIAEGYSVSREKKESFPLTVTSAQKNPTAFYLCASNLARNNEQFFGPGTRLTVL.

This clone was seen a handful of times. The read ends 3 residues before the CDR3 terminus; that terminus is restored from the germline J gene. The V gene is TRBV30, the J gene TRBJ2-7; TRBD1 matches at 9 bases. J was trimmed by 5 bases and V by 8 bases; bases with no gene match: 4. The CDR3 length is 11 residues. Germline CDR1 is GTSNPN and CDR2 is SVGIG (reference sequence). The CDR3 region is CAGDREHEQYF. The CDR3 bases that were read are TGTGCCGGGGACAGGGAACACGAG.

Comment on this clone: The observed sequence ends 3 residues before the CDR3 terminus, with the missing tail filled in from the germline J gene. The chain uses TRBV19 and TRBJ1-4; D ambiguous. CDR1 is LNHDA, CDR2 SQIVND, per germline (reference sequence). This CDR3 comprises 15 residues. With 6 bases removed from V and 0 bases from J, the gap between germline ends came to 11 bases. CDR3: CASRGLLTTNEKLFF. CDR3 bases read: TGTGCCAGTAGGGGCCTGCTTACAACTAATGAAAAA. The whole variable domain, remainder taken from reference TRBV19 and TRBJ1-4, is DGGITQSPKYLFRKEGQNVTLSCEQNLNHDAMYWYRQDPGQGLRLIYYSQIVNDFQKGDIAEGYSVSREKKESFPLTVTSAQKNPTAFYLCASRGLLTTNEKLFFGSGTQLSVL.